The next 26 T cell receptor beta chains were all read from a single sample in a study of blood T cells in healthy people across ages. Primed by a sample-barcoded 5' primer and a J-beta primer mix, a second PCR proceeded for 7 to 11 cycles. TCRdb redid the calling of the 5' RACE reads with MiXCR, one entry per CDR3 protein. Of more than 800,000 distinct CDR3 sequences in the sample, 35% to 55% were seen once. Sequenced material: blood. These receptors were obtained from a woman between 55 and 75 years old in good health.

This sequence joins TRBV29-1 and TRBJ2-1; D not resolved. This CDR3 contains 13 residues. The V and J ends lost 0 bases and 7 bases respectively, with 10 bases between them. Germline V gives CDR1 SQVTM, CDR2 ANQGSEA. In nucleotides, the CDR3 is TGCAGCGTTGAAGAATACGTGGGGAATGAGCAGTTCTTC. Protein sequence: CSVEEYVGNEQFF.

CDR3 bases: TGTGCCAGCAGTTTAGCTAGCTTAAATTCCAATGAGCAGTTCTTC. Translating gives CASSLASLNSNEQFF. The chain employs TRBV6-2 or TRBV6-3 and TRBJ2-1; tentative D call: TRBD2 (5 bases). The CDR3 has 15 residues. Trimming left V 4 bases short and J 6 bases short, with 16 bases between. Looked up from germline, CDR1 is MNHEY and CDR2 is SVGEGT.

This rearrangement joins TRBV14 to TRBJ2-7, with D tentatively TRBD1 (5 bases). The CDR3 runs to 14 residues. Between the trimmed V and J ends, which lost 2 bases and 3 bases, there was a span of 11 bases. Germline V gene data show CDR1 as SGHDN and CDR2 as FVKESK. Here the CDR3 DNA reads TGTGCCAGCAGCCAACACCAGGGAAGCTACGAGCAGTACTTC. Translating it yields CASSQHQGSYEQYF.

The chain carries TRBV5-1 and TRBJ2-1; maybe TRBD2 (5 bases). Germline V gene lookup returns CDR1 SGHRS and CDR2 YFSETQ. V was cut by 2 bases and J by 6 bases, with 9 bases left in between. This CDR3 is built from 13 residues. The CDR3 DNA reads as TGCGCCAGCAGCTTTATACGGGGCAATGAGCAGTTCTTC. Its protein product is CASSFIRGNEQFF.

V usage is TRBV20-1 and J usage is TRBJ2-1; 12 nucleotides align to TRBD2. This CDR3 contains 15 residues. The ends lost 4 bases at V and 8 bases at J; junction bases unmatched: 9. From germline, CDR1 is DFQATT and CDR2 SNEGSKA (reference sequence). The CDR3 reads CSATASGRASHEQFF. CDR3 nucleotides: TGCAGTGCTACGGCTAGCGGGAGGGCGTCCCATGAGCAGTTCTTC.

This clonotype was seen only a few times. V usage is TRBV15 and J usage is TRBJ1-5, with D tentatively TRBD1 (5 bases). This CDR3 contains 15 residues. Per the germline V gene, CDR1 is LNHNV and CDR2 is YYDKDF (reference sequence). The V and J ends lost 1 base and 0 bases respectively, with 7 bases between them. For the CDR3, the DNA is TGTGCCACCAGCAGAGTGGGGGGTAGCAATCAGCCCCAGCATTTT. Its protein product is CATSRVGGSNQPQHF.

V and J are TRBV12-3 or TRBV12-4 and TRBJ2-4; D is unclear. The J call may be wrong; the DNA end is better matched by TRBJ2-7. The CDR3 contains 13 residues. The CDR3 here is CASSVETHYEQYF. The CDR3 bases are TGTGCCAGCAGTGTAGAGACACACTACGAGCAGTACTTC.

As regards this clonotype: Compared with germline, one end of the junction differs, possibly owing to a read error. The gene calls are TRBV27 and TRBJ2-1; a weak D match, TRBD2 (5 bases). The germline V gene has CDR1 MNHEY and CDR2 SMNVEV (reference sequence). This CDR3 is 13 amino acids long. The CDR3 DNA reads TGTGCCAGCCAAAAACGGGGTGCCAATGGGCAGTTCTTC. Translation: CASQKRGANGQFF.

The rearrangement links TRBV13 to TRBJ2-1, with D possibly matching TRBD2 (6 bases). The J call may be in error: the DNA end matches TRBJ2-7 better. The CDR3 is made up of 15 amino acids. The germline V gene encodes CDR1 PRHDT and CDR2 FYEKMQ (reference sequence). This CDR3 is CASSPRASASYEQYF. In DNA, the CDR3 is TGTGCCAGCAGCCCCCGGGCTAGCGCCTCCTACGAGCAGTACTTC.

The chain uses TRBV2 and TRBJ2-5; a possible D gene is TRBD2 (5 bases). This CDR3 has 12 amino acids. The germline V gene has CDR1 SNHLY and CDR2 FYNNEI. V was clipped by 7 bases and J by 2 bases, with 8 bases between them. The CDR3 DNA reads TGTGCCAGCATTGAGGGTCAAGAGACCCAGTACTTC. It encodes CASIEGQETQYF.

This clonotype was recorded a few times. The chain has TRBV2 and TRBJ2-3; D not resolved. The V end lost 2 bases, the J end lost 2 bases, and 8 bases lay between the germline ends. This CDR3 is 14 amino acids long. Germline CDR1 reads SNHLY; CDR2 reads FYNNEI. CDR3 in amino acids: CASSELGPTDTQYF. The CDR3 DNA follows: TGTGCCAGCAGTGAACTAGGGCCCACAGATACGCAGTATTTT.

CDR3 nucleotides: TGCGCCAGCATTGGTGTAGAGAAGGGCCAAGAGACCCAGTACTTC. Residues: CASIGVEKGQETQYF. This chain uses TRBV10-2 with TRBJ2-5; D call uncertain. Germline CDR1 reads WSHSY; CDR2 reads SAAADI. The CDR3 totals 15 residues. Trimming stripped 7 bases from V and 1 base from J, with 16 bases between.

This chain links TRBV7-8 with TRBJ2-5, with 9 bases that match TRBD1. CDR3 length: 15 amino acids. V gave up 5 bases and J gave up 5 bases; unmatched junction bases: 9. Per the germline V gene, CDR1 is SGHVS and CDR2 is FQNEAQ. CDR3 DNA: TGTGCCAGCAGCCCCTACAGGGGGCCTGGGGAGACCCAGTACTTC. This encodes CASSPYRGPGETQYF. The whole variable domain, remainder taken from reference TRBV7-8 and TRBJ2-5, is GAGVSQSPRYKVAKRGQDVALRCDPISGHVSLFWYQQALGQGPEFLTYFQNEAQLDKSGLPSDRFFAERPEGSVSTLKIQRTQQEDSAVYLCASSPYRGPGETQYFGPGTRLLVL.

This clonotype appeared once. The chain couples TRBV3-1 to TRBJ2-1, with D unresolved. Trimming took 0 bases from V and 9 from J, leaving 9 bases between them. Germline V gene lookup returns CDR1 LGHDT and CDR2 YNNKEL (reference sequence). This CDR3 comprises 13 residues. The CDR3 reads CASSQDDAVEQFF. The CDR3 DNA follows: TGTGCCAGCAGCCAAGATGATGCAGTTGAGCAGTTCTTC.

This clonotype was detected a few times. The J gene is TRBJ2-7, the V gene TRBV3-1, with 8 bases lining up with TRBD2. The germline CDR1 and CDR2 sequences are LGHDT and YNNKEL (reference sequence). J was trimmed by 2 bases and V by 0 bases; bases with no gene match: 9. This CDR3 has 17 amino acids. CDR3 sequence (DNA): TGTGCCAGCAGCCAAGATTTGGCTAGCGGGTTACCCTACGAGCAGTACTTC. This gives the protein CASSQDLASGLPYEQYF.

CDR3 sequence (DNA): TGTGCCAGTAGTATAGATCTAGAAAGCCACGAGCAGTACTTC. As protein: CASSIDLESHEQYF. The chain employs TRBV19 and TRBJ2-5, with D uncertain. TRBJ2-7 explains the end of the DNA better; the J call may be wrong. The CDR3 contains 14 residues. Germline V CDR1 and CDR2: LNHDA, SQIVND (reference sequence).

The chain is built from TRBV29-1 and TRBJ2-1, with 10 bases aligning to TRBD1. The J call may be wrong; the DNA end is better matched by TRBJ2-7. The CDR3 covers 16 residues. Looked up from germline, CDR1 is SQVTM and CDR2 is ANQGSEA. Here the CDR3 reads CSVPIPGQGSYNEQYF. The CDR3 bases are TGCAGCGTTCCCATCCCGGGACAGGGGTCCTACAATGAGCAGTACTTC.

The chain links TRBV15 to TRBJ2-1, with D hard to call. V was shortened by 2 bases and J by 0 bases, with 11 bases between the two germline ends. Germline V gene lookup returns CDR1 LNHNV and CDR2 YYDKDF (reference sequence). This CDR3 region has 16 residues. This CDR3 reads CATSRNGVSSYNEQFF. The CDR3 DNA is TGTGCCACCAGCAGAAACGGAGTAAGCTCCTACAATGAGCAGTTCTTC.

In DNA form, the CDR3 reads TGTGCCAGCAGCCAGGGGTCAGGGGCGCCGGAGACCCAGTACTTC. This translates into CASSQGSGAPETQYF. The genes are TRBV9 and TRBJ2-5; D may be TRBD1 (6 bases). Germline V lookup: CDR1 SGDLS, CDR2 YYNGEE. This CDR3 is built from 15 residues. Trimming pared 4 bases from V and 5 bases from J, leaving 18 bases between.

This clonotype has a handful of counts. The chain is built from TRBV24-1 and TRBJ2-3, with D perhaps matching TRBD1 or TRBD2 (5 bases each). The germline V gene encodes CDR1 KGHDR and CDR2 SFDVKD. V gave up 5 bases and J gave up 14 bases, with 25 bases separating them. CDR3 length equals 15 residues. This chain's CDR3 is CATSAHGGKGTPLYF. The CDR3 DNA reads TGTGCCACCAGTGCCCATGGAGGTAAGGGGACGCCGCTGTATTTT.

The chain is built from TRBV15 and TRBJ2-1; the D is unclear. The ends were cut back, 5 bases at V and 7 bases at J, with 12 bases in the middle. This CDR3 region has 13 residues. Germline CDR1 reads LNHNV; CDR2 reads YYDKDF (reference sequence). This CDR3 is CATSWPGANEQFF. Here the CDR3 DNA reads TGTGCCACCAGCTGGCCTGGAGCGAATGAGCAGTTCTTC.

CDR3 residues: CSVDGQLRGNEQFF. CDR3 bases: TGCAGCGTTGATGGTCAGCTGAGGGGCAATGAGCAGTTCTTC. The chain carries TRBV29-1 and TRBJ2-1; D tentatively fits TRBD1 or TRBD2 (5 bases each). The germline CDR1 and CDR2 sequences are SQVTM and ANQGSEA. V lost 3 bases and J 6 bases, leaving 15 bases between the germline ends. CDR3 length equals 14 residues.

This clonotype was detected only a few times. V gene TRBV24-1 combines with J gene TRBJ2-1; the D is unclear. Germline V gene sequence: CDR1 KGHDR, CDR2 SFDVKD. The CDR3 loop spans 13 amino acids. The V and J ends lost 8 bases and 8 bases respectively, with 15 bases between them. The CDR3 sequence is CATNAGSNDEQFF. CDR3 DNA sequence: TGTGCCACCAATGCTGGATCGAACGATGAGCAGTTCTTC.

This clonotype was observed many times. This chain links TRBV20-1 with TRBJ2-5, with TRBD1 matching over 7 bases. The V gene's germline CDR1 is DFQATT and CDR2 SNEGSKA (reference sequence). V shed 0 bases and J 4 bases; nucleotides not matched to a gene: 5. This CDR3 is 14 amino acids long. CDR3 residues: CSARDGTERETQYF. The CDR3 DNA sequence: TGCAGTGCTAGAGATGGGACAGAGCGAGAGACCCAGTACTTC.

This chain uses TRBV11-2 with TRBJ1-1; D remains ambiguous. CDR1 is SGHAT, CDR2 FQNNGV, per germline. The CDR3 runs to 14 residues. V was shortened by 1 base and J by 5 bases, with 11 bases between the two germline ends. CDR3 amino acids: CASSLASASTEAFF. The DNA of the CDR3 is TGTGCCAGCAGCTTAGCTTCGGCCAGTACTGAAGCTTTCTTT.

The chain couples TRBV12-3 or TRBV12-4 to TRBJ1-1, with 7 positions matching TRBD1. This CDR3 comprises 19 residues. The trim removed 0 bases at V and 3 bases at J, leaving 16 bases unmatched. The CDR3 loop is CASSLAPGGLRGMDTEAFF. The CDR3 region has the DNA TGTGCCAGCAGTTTAGCGCCGGGGGGTCTCAGGGGGATGGACACTGAAGCTTTCTTT.